Listed below are T cell receptor beta chains from one sample, sequenced in a study of response to subunit inactivated influenza vaccine. TCRdb reprocessed the RT-PCR reads with MiXCR, giving one entry per CDR3 protein. This table holds around 850,000 distinct CDR3 sequences, about 18% found once. Specimen: PBMCs from blood, collected 5 days after vaccination. Source of these receptors: a man in his forties or fifties who received an inactivated influenza vaccine. The conserved cysteine and the conserved F or W are not part of the CDR3 here. The D gene is left open where the match is weak. Size is stated for part of the rows, as once, few or many counts, or as a class when the clone is expanded.

V gene,D gene,clone size,CDR3 protein
TRBV10-3,TRBD1,few,AIKTGDRYEQY
TRBV6-5,TRBD1,NA,ASSSRGQGTGELF
TRBV27,NA,NA,ASSLSPANYGYT
TRBV28,NA,few,ASSSRRGAQGQPQH
TRBV15,NA,many,ATSRRSPGANVLT
TRBV10-3,NA,NA,AISGQMNTEAF
TRBV4-3,NA,NA,ASSQEGVRPTDTQY
TRBV7-9,TRBD1,NA,ASSARTGANYGYT
TRBV15,NA,few,ATSKQGGSGELF
TRBV20-1,NA,NA,SAREAANSPLH
TRBV5-1,NA,NA,ASSLERTPNEKLF
TRBV20-1,TRBD2,NA,SAKRDGYEQY
TRBV6-2/TRBV6-3,NA,NA,ASSWTPRDGELF
TRBV6-2/TRBV6-3,NA,once,ASSLRGSPSYGYT
TRBV7-2,NA,few,ASSHGGRSKTQY
TRBV12-3/TRBV12-4,TRBD2,NA,ASSSTSGGAWGQF
TRBV25-1,TRBD1,NA,ASSDSWDSNNEQF
TRBV12-3/TRBV12-4,NA,NA,ASSSRLGMTPLH
TRBV12-3/TRBV12-4,TRBD1,few,ASSPQGRVEPQH
TRBV12-3/TRBV12-4,TRBD1,NA,ASSVDRGLDIQY
TRBV20-1,TRBD1,few,SARSGTGGFETQY
TRBV4-3,NA,few,ASSQDAAGEYEQY
TRBV5-6,TRBD1,few,ASSFGQGAFAEAF
TRBV6-1,TRBD2,few,ASSAGLAGPQETQY
TRBV4-1,NA,NA,ASSQSPGAEKNIQY
TRBV6-1,TRBD2,many,ASSRLTSGTPNEQF
TRBV5-6,NA,few,ASSISTGSNQPQH
TRBV7-6,NA,few,ASSNSAEQY